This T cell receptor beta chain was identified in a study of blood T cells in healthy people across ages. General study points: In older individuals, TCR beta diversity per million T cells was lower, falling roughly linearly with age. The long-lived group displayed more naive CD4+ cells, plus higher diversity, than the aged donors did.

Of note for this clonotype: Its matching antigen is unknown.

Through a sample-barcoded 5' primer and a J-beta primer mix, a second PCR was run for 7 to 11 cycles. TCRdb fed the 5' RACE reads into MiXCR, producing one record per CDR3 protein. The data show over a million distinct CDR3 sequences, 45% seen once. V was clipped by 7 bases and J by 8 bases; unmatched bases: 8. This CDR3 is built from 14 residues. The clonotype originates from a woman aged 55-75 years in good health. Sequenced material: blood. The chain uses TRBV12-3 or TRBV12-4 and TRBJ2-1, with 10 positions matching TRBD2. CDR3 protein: CASTIAGGVDEQFF. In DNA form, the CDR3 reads TGTGCCAGCACCATAGCGGGGGGTGTTGATGAGCAGTTCTTC.